Below, 10 T cell receptor beta chains from the same sample are listed, as sequenced in a study of T cells in localized non-small cell lung cancer. TCRdb's copy holds only in-frame clones and misses some; the assay was immunoSEQ multiplex PCR. The data show roughly 19,000 clones, over 70% seen once. Sequencing used PBMCs, obtained before any cancer treatment. Receptors originate from a man between 40 and 70 years old with stage II squamous cell lung carcinoma.

This chain connects TRBV6-6 to TRBJ1-2, with D maybe TRBD1 (5 bases). CDR1 is MNHNY, CDR2 SVGAGI, per germline (reference sequence). The CDR3 sequence is 11 residues long. Trimming pared 2 bases from V and 12 bases from J, leaving 10 bases between. The CDR3, as DNA: TGTGCCAGCAGTTACCAGGGTAGGGACACCTTC. Translation gives CASSYQGRDTF.

The chain links TRBV5-6 to TRBJ1-2; D is unclear. The CDR3 totals 13 residues. Germline V gives CDR1 SGHDT, CDR2 YYEEEE. Trimming stripped 0 bases from V and 10 bases from J, with 13 bases between. For the CDR3, the DNA is TGTGCCAGCAGCTTGGCCGGAGGGAAAGTCTACACCTTC. Translated: CASSLAGGKVYTF.

This rearrangement joins TRBV28 to TRBJ1-3; D not certain. Germline CDR1 reads MDHEN; CDR2 reads SYDVKM. This CDR3 is built from 10 residues. V gave up 6 bases and J gave up 9 bases, with 6 bases separating them. The CDR3: CASSAPTIYF. In nucleotides, the CDR3 is TGTGCCAGCAGCGCCCCCACCATATATTTT. Using reference TRBV28 and TRBJ1-3 for the parts outside the CDR3, the full variable domain is DVKVTQSSRYLVKRTGEKVFLECVQDMDHENMFWYRQDPGLGLRLIYFSYDVKMKEKGDIPEGYSVSREKKERFSLILESASTNQTSMYLCASSAPTIYFGEGSWLTVV.

The V gene is TRBV19, the J gene TRBJ1-3, with D unresolved. Trimming shortened V by 0 bases and J by 1 base, and 7 bases separated the two germline ends. CDR3 length equals 15 residues. Germline V lookup: CDR1 LNHDA, CDR2 SQIVND (reference sequence). Written as DNA, the CDR3 is TGTGCCAGTAGTATAGATCTAGGATCTGGAAACACCATATATTTT. This gives the protein CASSIDLGSGNTIYF.

This chain links TRBV14 with TRBJ2-1, with D possibly called TRBD1 or TRBD2 (8 bases each). There are 20 residues in the CDR3. V was clipped by 4 bases and J by 2 bases, with 27 bases between them. In germline, CDR1 is SGHDN, CDR2 FVKESK. The CDR3 protein is CASSPRQGFSGRIAYNEQFF. The CDR3 bases are TGTGCCAGCAGCCCTCGACAGGGGTTCAGCGGGAGAATCGCCTACAATGAGCAGTTCTTC.

The chain uses TRBV30 and TRBJ2-1, with TRBD1 matching over 10 bases. J gave up 5 bases and V 7 bases, and 11 bases lay outside the gene matches. Germline-derived CDR1 and CDR2 are GTSNPN and SVGIG (reference sequence). This CDR3 region has 15 residues. In nucleotides, the CDR3 is TGTGCCTTCGTCCCGGGACAGGGGACCCACAATGAGCAGTTCTTC. It yields the protein CAFVPGQGTHNEQFF.

This chain connects TRBV19 to TRBJ2-3, with D possibly matching TRBD2 (5 bases). Trimming took off 0 bases at V and 2 bases at J, with 6 bases between the two ends. Germline assignment: CDR1 LNHDA and CDR2 SQIVND (reference sequence). There are 14 residues in the CDR3. The CDR3: CASSIDSVTDTQYF. The DNA of the CDR3 is TGTGCCAGTAGTATAGATAGCGTCACAGATACGCAGTATTTT. Combining the CDR3 with reference TRBV19 and TRBJ2-3 gives the whole variable domain DGGITQSPKYLFRKEGQNVTLSCEQNLNHDAMYWYRQDPGQGLRLIYYSQIVNDFQKGDIAEGYSVSREKKESFPLTVTSAQKNPTAFYLCASSIDSVTDTQYFGPGTRLTVL.

The rearrangement uses TRBV6-1 and TRBJ2-3; TRBD2 aligns across 9 bases. Germline CDR1 and CDR2: MNHNS and SASEGT. The CDR3 consists of 17 residues. V was clipped by 2 bases and J by 7 bases; unmatched bases: 13. The chain's CDR3 is CASSEFKAGGYKNTQYF. The CDR3 bases are TGTGCCAGCAGTGAATTTAAAGCGGGGGGCTATAAGAATACGCAGTATTTT.

This clone was seen a handful of times. This chain links TRBV15 with TRBJ1-5; D gene unclear. CDR1 LNHNV and CDR2 YYDKDF come from the germline V gene (reference sequence). The CDR3 runs to 15 residues. The germline V and J ends were trimmed by 1 base and 5 bases, with 12 bases remaining between them. Written as DNA, the CDR3 is TGTGCCACCAGCAGAGTAAGGGCCCTCGATCAGCCCCAGCATTTT. Amino acid sequence: CATSRVRALDQPQHF.

The chain is built from TRBV9 and TRBJ2-5; D ambiguous. This CDR3 has 13 amino acids. Trimming left V 0 bases short and J 6 bases short, with 9 bases between. Germline-derived CDR1 and CDR2 are SGDLS and YYNGEE. CDR3 sequence reads: CASSVEGWQTQYF. The CDR3, as DNA: TGTGCCAGCAGCGTAGAAGGGTGGCAGACCCAGTACTTC.